This TCR beta chain was sequenced in a study of T cells in Graves' hyperthyroidism and ophthalmopathy. Germline-derived CDR1 and CDR2 are MNHNS and SASEGT. The CDR3 has 15 amino acids. The V gene end was trimmed by 6 bases and the J gene end by 1 base; junction bases not matched to a gene: 6. This clonotype was counted ten times or more. TCR beta CDR3 sequences were amplified from RNA transcripts. Carried out on the TCR CDR3, a first-round RT-PCR used the HTBI primer set. TCRdb redid the calling of the multiplex PCR reads with MiXCR, one entry per CDR3 protein. The table has about 640,000 distinct CDR3 sequences, roughly 20% seen once.

The sequencing input was blood. This clonotype was obtained from a man younger than 40 with Graves' ophthalmopathy. V is TRBV6-1 and J is TRBJ2-7; 10 nucleotides align to TRBD1. This chain's CDR3 is CASRDRDRGSYEQYF. CDR3 nucleotides: TGTGCCAGCAGGGACCGGGACAGGGGATCCTACGAGCAGTACTTC.